Below are 3 T cell receptor beta chains sequenced from a single sample in a study of PD-1 blockade in classical Hodgkin lymphoma. Generated by immunoSEQ multiplex PCR, the TCRdb table keeps only in-frame clones and is missing some. The table lists about 25,000 clones, 65% to 90% of them singletons. Each patient relapsed following autologous stem cell transplantation, and prior brentuximab vedotin exposure differed. The material was peripheral blood mononuclear cells (PBMCs), obtained before the second cycle of nivolumab. The receptors derive from a human donor with classical Hodgkin lymphoma.

This clone came up once. The CDR3 DNA sequence: TGCGCCAGCAGCTTGGGTTCTTGGGGGGCGGGTTACGAGCAGTACTTC. Protein: CASSLGSWGAGYEQYF. The chain uses TRBV5-1 and TRBJ2-7; D is tentatively TRBD1 or TRBD2 (6 bases each). In germline, CDR1 is SGHRS, CDR2 YFSETQ. Trimming took off 0 bases at V and 4 bases at J, with 17 bases between the two ends. The CDR3 consists of 16 residues.

The chain couples TRBV5-1 to TRBJ2-5; D gene uncertain. This CDR3 is built from 13 residues. Germline V gene data show CDR1 as SGHRS and CDR2 as YFSETQ. Trimming removed 0 bases from V and 5 bases from J, with 8 bases in between. The CDR3: CASSLGSTETQYF. The CDR3 DNA reads as TGCGCCAGCAGCTTGGGAAGTACCGAGACCCAGTACTTC.

The chain couples TRBV21-1 to TRBJ2-2; whether TRBD1, the table's D call, matches the DNA was not checked. TRBV21-1 is listed as a pseudogene. The CDR3 length is 14 residues. The CDR3 loop is CASRQGASTGELFF. The DNA of the CDR3 is TGTGCCAGCAGACAGGGGGCGTCCACCGGGGAGCTGTTTTTT.